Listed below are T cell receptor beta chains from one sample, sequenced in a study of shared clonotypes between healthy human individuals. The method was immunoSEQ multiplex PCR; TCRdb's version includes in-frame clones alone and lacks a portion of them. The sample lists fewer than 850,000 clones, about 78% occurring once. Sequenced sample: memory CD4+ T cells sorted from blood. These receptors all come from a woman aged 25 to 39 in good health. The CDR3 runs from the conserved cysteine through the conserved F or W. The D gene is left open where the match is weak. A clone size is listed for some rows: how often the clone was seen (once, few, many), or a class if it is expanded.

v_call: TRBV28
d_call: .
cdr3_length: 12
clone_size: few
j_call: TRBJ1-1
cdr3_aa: CASSSTNTEAFF
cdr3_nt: TGTGCCAGCAGTTCCACGAACACTGAAGCTTTCTTT

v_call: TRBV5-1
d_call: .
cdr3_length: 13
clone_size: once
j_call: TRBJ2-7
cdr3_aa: CASSAGTSYEQYF
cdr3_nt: TGCGCCAGCAGTGCCGGGACCTCCTACGAGCAGTACTTC

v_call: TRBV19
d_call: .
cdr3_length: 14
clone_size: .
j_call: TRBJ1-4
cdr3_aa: CASSPGWTNEKLFF
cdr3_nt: TGTGCCAGTAGCCCAGGGTGGACTAATGAAAAACTGTTTTTT

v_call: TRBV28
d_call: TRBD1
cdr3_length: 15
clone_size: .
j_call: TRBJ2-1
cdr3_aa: CASIGTGRSYNEQFF
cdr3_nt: TGTGCCAGCATAGGGACAGGACGCTCCTACAATGAGCAGTTCTTC

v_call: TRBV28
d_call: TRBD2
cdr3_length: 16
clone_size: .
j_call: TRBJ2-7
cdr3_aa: CASSFPTSGNSYEQYF
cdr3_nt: TGTGCCAGCAGTTTCCCGACTAGCGGGAACTCCTACGAGCAGTACTTC

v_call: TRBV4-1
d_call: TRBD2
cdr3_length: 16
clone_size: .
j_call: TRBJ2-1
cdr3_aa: CASSQGRLAAYNEQFF
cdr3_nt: TGCGCCAGCAGCCAAGGGCGACTAGCGGCTTACAATGAGCAGTTCTTC

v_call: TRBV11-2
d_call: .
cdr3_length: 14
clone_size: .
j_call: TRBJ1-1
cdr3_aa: CASSHVNRVTEAFF
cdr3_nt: TGTGCCAGCAGCCACGTTAACAGGGTGACTGAAGCTTTCTTT

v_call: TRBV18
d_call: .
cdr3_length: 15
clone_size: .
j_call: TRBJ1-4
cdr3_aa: CASSRSAGRNEKLFF
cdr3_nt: TGTGCCAGCTCACGCTCAGCCGGACGGAATGAAAAACTGTTTTTT

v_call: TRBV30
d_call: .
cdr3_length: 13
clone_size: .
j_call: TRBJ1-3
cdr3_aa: CAWNVHSGNTIYF
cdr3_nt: TGTGCCTGGAACGTCCACTCTGGAAACACCATATATTTT

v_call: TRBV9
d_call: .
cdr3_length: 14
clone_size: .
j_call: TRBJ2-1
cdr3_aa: CASSAAWAPGEQFF
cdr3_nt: TGTGCCAGCAGCGCCGCGTGGGCCCCGGGTGAGCAGTTCTTC

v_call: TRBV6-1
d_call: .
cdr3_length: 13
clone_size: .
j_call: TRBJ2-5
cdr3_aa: CASIVGFGETQYF
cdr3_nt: TGTGCCAGCATCGTAGGTTTTGGAGAGACCCAGTACTTC

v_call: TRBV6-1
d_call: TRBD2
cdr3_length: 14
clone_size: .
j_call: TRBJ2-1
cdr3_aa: CASFSGSSNNEQFF
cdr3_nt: TGTGCCAGTTTTAGCGGGAGTAGCAACAATGAGCAGTTCTTC

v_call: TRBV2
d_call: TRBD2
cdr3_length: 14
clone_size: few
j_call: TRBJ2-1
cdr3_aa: CASNGLAGDHEQFF
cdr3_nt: TGTGCCAGCAACGGACTAGCGGGAGATCATGAGCAGTTCTTC

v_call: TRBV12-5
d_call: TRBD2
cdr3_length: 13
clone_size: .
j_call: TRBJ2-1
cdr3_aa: CASGQRESGEQFF
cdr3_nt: TGTGCTAGTGGGCAGCGGGAGAGCGGTGAGCAGTTCTTC

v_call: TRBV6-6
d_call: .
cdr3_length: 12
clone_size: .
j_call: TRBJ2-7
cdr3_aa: CASAAGYYEQYF
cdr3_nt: TGTGCCAGCGCGGCAGGCTACTACGAGCAGTACTTC

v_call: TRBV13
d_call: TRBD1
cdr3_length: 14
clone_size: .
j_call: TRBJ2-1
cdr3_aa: CASSSRDSNNEQFF
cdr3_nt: TGTGCCAGCAGCTCCCGGGACAGCAACAATGAGCAGTTCTTC

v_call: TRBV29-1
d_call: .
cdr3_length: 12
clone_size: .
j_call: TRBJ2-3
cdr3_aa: CSVDLGTDTQYF
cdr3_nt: TGCAGCGTTGACCTGGGCACAGATACGCAGTATTTT

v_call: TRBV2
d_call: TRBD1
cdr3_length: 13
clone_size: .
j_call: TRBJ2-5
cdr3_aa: CASSGQGKETQYF
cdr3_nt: TGTGCCAGCAGCGGACAGGGTAAAGAGACCCAGTACTTC

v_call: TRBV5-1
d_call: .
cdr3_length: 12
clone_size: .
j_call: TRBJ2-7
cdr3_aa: CASSLDVYEQYF
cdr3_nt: TGCGCCAGCAGCTTGGATGTCTACGAGCAGTACTTC

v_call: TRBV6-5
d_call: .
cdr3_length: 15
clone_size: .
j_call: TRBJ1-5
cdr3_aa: CASSYDSYSNQPQHF
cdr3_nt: TGTGCCAGCAGTTACGACAGCTATAGCAATCAGCCCCAGCATTTT

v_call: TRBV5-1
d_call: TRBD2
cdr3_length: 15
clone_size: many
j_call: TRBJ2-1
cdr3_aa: CASRTSGRAVNEQFF
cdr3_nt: TGCGCCAGTAGGACTAGCGGGAGGGCCGTTAATGAGCAGTTCTTC

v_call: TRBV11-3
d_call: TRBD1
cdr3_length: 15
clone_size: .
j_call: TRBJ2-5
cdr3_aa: CASSGMGQGRETQYF
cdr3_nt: TGTGCCAGCAGCGGGATGGGACAGGGAAGGGAGACCCAGTACTTC